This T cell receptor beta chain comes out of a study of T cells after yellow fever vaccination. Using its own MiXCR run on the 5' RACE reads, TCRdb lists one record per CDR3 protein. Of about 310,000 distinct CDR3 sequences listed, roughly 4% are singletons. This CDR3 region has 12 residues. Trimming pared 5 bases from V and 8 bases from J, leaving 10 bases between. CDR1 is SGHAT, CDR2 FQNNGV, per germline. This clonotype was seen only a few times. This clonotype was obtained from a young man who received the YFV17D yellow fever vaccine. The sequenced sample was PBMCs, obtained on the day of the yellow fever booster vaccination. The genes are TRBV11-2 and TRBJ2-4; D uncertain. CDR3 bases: TGTGCCAGCAGCGGACGTAGGGACATTCAGTACTTC. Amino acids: CASSGRRDIQYF.